A single sample gave rise to the 8 T cell receptor beta chains below, sequenced in a study of blood T cell repertoires in COVID-19. Generated by immunoSEQ multiplex PCR, the TCRdb table keeps only in-frame clones and is missing some. The sample lists approximately 150,000 clones; approximately 87% were seen once. Input material: peripheral blood. The receptors here all came from a woman aged 70 to 79 with acute or convalescent COVID-19.

The chain carries TRBV27 and TRBJ2-7; 7 bases are shared with TRBD1. Germline V lookup: CDR1 MNHEY, CDR2 SMNVEV (reference sequence). The V gene end was trimmed by 5 bases and the J gene end by 0 bases; junction bases not matched to a gene: 13. CDR3 size: 17 residues. Here the CDR3 reads CASSRLKQGPSSYEQYF. CDR3 DNA: TGTGCCAGCAGTCGCCTCAAACAGGGGCCAAGCTCCTACGAGCAGTACTTC.

The rearrangement links TRBV29-1 to TRBJ2-3; D not certain. The ends were cut back, 3 bases at V and 2 bases at J, with 9 bases in the middle. This CDR3 is built from 13 residues. Germline V gene data show CDR1 as SQVTM and CDR2 as ANQGSEA. The chain's CDR3 is CSVEERFTDTQYF. In DNA, the CDR3 is TGCAGCGTTGAGGAGCGTTTCACAGATACGCAGTATTTT.

This chain joins TRBV9 and TRBJ1-1; 7 nucleotides line up with TRBD1. V gave up 3 bases and J gave up 0 bases; unmatched junction bases: 5. The CDR3 consists of 15 residues. Germline loops: CDR1 SGDLS, CDR2 YYNGEE. The CDR3 coding sequence is TGTGCCAGCAGCGGCCGGGACAGCATGAACACTGAAGCTTTCTTT. This translates into CASSGRDSMNTEAFF.

This chain joins TRBV5-1 and TRBJ2-1; 8 bases align to TRBD2. V was clipped by 3 bases and J by 4 bases; unmatched bases: 3. Germline CDR1 SGHRS, CDR2 YFSETQ. The CDR3 is 14 amino acids. CDR3 in amino acids: CASSSGGLYNEQFF. CDR3 DNA: TGCGCCAGCAGCTCGGGGGGGCTTTACAATGAGCAGTTCTTC.

The chain uses TRBV19 and TRBJ1-2, with 8 bases identical to TRBD1. Germline loops: CDR1 LNHDA, CDR2 SQIVND (reference sequence). CDR3 length equals 13 residues. V lost 5 bases to trimming and J lost 4 bases; unmatched junction nucleotides: 3. CDR3 sequence: CASSRDRPYGYTF. DNA of the CDR3: TGTGCCAGTAGTCGGGACAGGCCCTATGGCTACACCTTC.

The chain employs TRBV4-2 and TRBJ2-1; TRBD2 matches at 10 bases. The J segment lost 9 bases and the V segment lost 3 bases, leaving 11 bases of the junction unmatched. The CDR3 spans 16 residues. CDR1 and CDR2 (germline): LGHNA, YNFKEQ. CDR3 sequence reads: CASSHLRGLALAEQFF. Here the CDR3 DNA reads TGTGCCAGCAGCCACCTCCGGGGACTAGCGTTAGCTGAGCAGTTCTTC.

This clone was recorded only once. The chain employs TRBV11-3 and TRBJ2-7, with 7 nucleotides matching TRBD1. The CDR3 is 13 residues long. Germline CDR1 SGHNT, CDR2 YENEEA. The junction had 5 bases not matched to a gene; V was cut back by 3 bases and J by 6 bases. The DNA for the CDR3 is TGTGCCAGCAGCTTGAGGGGGCTCGGCGAGCAGTACTTC. It is translated as CASSLRGLGEQYF.

The chain has TRBV2 and TRBJ2-2; 9 bases agree with TRBD2. The length of the CDR3 is 15 residues. Germline V lookup: CDR1 SNHLY, CDR2 FYNNEI. Trimming removed 7 bases from V and 3 bases from J; junction bases left unmatched: 6. The CDR3 protein is CASNPSGMYTGELFF. In DNA, the CDR3 is TGTGCCAGCAACCCTAGCGGGATGTACACCGGGGAGCTGTTTTTT.